The TCR beta chain described here comes from a study of blood T cell repertoires in COVID-19. Per the original data handling: Quantification of nucleated cells was approximated via reference gene primer amplification. Generated by immunoSEQ multiplex PCR, the TCRdb table keeps only in-frame clones and is missing some. The D gene and trimming were derived from the DNA, and the V and J assignments and clone size from that table. The table shows 350,000 or so clones, with about 92% occurring only once. The CDR3 has 13 residues. V was clipped by 6 bases and J by 0 bases; unmatched bases: 2. The germline CDR1 and CDR2 sequences are SGHTA and FQGNSA. Study members were between about 18 and 100 years old and lived in around 24 US regions. Assignment of participants to cohorts was predicated upon participant-reported clinical history. Cohort 3 recovery required two negative PCRs, clearance, or symptom resolution.

This clone was recorded once. The source is a woman aged 25 to 45 who had recovered from COVID-19. Sequenced input: PBMCs or T cells enriched from blood (not recorded which). V and J are TRBV7-2 and TRBJ2-7; 7 nucleotides line up with TRBD1. The DNA of the CDR3 is TGTGCCAGCAGTCGGACAGGCTCCTACGAGCAGTACTTC. Its protein is CASSRTGSYEQYF.